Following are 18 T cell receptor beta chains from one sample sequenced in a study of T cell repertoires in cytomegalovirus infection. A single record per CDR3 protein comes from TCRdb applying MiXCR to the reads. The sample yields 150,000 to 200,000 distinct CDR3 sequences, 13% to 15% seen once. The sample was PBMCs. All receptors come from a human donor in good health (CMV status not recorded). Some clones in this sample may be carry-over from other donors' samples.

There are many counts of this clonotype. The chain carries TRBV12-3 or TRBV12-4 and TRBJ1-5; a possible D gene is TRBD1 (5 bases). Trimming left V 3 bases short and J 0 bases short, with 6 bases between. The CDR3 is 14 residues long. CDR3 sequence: CASSLGTSNQPQHF. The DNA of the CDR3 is TGTGCCAGCAGTTTGGGGACTAGCAATCAGCCCCAGCATTTT.

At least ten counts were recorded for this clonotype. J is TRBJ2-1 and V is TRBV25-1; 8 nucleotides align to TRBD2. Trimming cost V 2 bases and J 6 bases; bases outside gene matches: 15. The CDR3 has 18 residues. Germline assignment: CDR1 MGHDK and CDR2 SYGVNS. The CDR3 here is CASSEVEFGRAPTNEQFF. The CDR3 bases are TGTGCCAGCAGTGAAGTGGAATTCGGGAGGGCCCCGACCAATGAGCAGTTCTTC. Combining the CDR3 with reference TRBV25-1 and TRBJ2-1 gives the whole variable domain EADIYQTPRYLVIGTGKKITLECSQTMGHDKMYWYQQDPGMELHLIHYSYGVNSTEKGDLSSESTVSRIRTEHFPLTLESARPSHTSQYLCASSEVEFGRAPTNEQFFGPGTRLTVL.

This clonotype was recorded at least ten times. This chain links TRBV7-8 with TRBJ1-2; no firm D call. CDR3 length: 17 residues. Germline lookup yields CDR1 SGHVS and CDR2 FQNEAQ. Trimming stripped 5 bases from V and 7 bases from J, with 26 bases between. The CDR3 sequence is CASSLLPPRPGLGGYTF. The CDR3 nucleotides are TGTGCCAGCAGCCTTCTACCCCCTAGACCGGGTTTAGGTGGCTACACCTTC.

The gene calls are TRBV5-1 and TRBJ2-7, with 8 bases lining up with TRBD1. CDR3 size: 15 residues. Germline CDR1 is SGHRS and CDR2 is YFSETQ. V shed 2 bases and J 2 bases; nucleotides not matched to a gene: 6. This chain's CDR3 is CASSFRRQGTYEQYF. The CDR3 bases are TGCGCCAGCAGCTTCAGGAGACAGGGGACCTACGAGCAGTACTTC.

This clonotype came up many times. CDR3 sequence: CASSSGTGSVGELFF. Written as DNA, the CDR3 is TGTGCCAGCAGCTCCGGGACAGGGTCAGTCGGGGAGCTGTTTTTT. This chain joins TRBV3-1 and TRBJ2-2; TRBD1 aligns across 9 bases. This CDR3 contains 15 residues. V was pared by 5 bases and J by 7 bases, with 8 bases of the junction left unmatched. Germline CDR1 and CDR2: LGHDT and YNNKEL (reference sequence).

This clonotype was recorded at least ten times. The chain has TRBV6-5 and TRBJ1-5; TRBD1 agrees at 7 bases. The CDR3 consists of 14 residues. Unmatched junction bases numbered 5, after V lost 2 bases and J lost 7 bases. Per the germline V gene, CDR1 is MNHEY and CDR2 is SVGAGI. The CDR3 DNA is TGTGCCAGCAGTTACAGGGGGCTCGGACAGCCCCAGCATTTT. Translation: CASSYRGLGQPQHF.

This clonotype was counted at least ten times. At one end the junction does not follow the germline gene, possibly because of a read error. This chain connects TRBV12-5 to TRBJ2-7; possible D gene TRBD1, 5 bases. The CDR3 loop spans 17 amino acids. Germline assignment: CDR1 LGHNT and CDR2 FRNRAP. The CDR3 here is CASGLGLSLLSSYEQYF. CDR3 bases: TGTGCTAGTGGCTTGGGGCTGAGCCTCTTGAGCTCCTACGAGCAGTACTTC.

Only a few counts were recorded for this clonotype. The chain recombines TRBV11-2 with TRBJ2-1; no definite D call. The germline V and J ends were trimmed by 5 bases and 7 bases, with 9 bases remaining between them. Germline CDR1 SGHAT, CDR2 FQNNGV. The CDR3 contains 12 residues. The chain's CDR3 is CASSPPTNEQFF. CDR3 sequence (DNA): TGTGCCAGCAGCCCCCCTACGAATGAGCAGTTCTTC.

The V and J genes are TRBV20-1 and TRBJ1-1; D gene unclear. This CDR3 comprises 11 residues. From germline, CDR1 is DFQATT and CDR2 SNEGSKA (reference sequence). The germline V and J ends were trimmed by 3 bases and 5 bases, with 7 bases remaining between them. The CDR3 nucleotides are TGCAGTGCTAGTCCTGGGACTGAAGCTTTCTTT. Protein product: CSASPGTEAFF.

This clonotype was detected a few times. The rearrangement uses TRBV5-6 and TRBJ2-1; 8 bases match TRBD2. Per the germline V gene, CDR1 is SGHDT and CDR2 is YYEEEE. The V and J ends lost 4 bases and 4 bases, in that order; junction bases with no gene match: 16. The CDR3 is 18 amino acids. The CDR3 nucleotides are TGTGCCAGCAGCCGGGGGGGGGGCTTACCGTACAGGTACAATGAGCAGTTCTTC. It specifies CASSRGGGLPYRYNEQFF.

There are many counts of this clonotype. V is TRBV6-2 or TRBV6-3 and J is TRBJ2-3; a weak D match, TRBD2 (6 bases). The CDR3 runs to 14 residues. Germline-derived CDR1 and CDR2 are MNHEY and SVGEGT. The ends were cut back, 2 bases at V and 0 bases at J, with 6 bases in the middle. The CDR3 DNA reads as TGTGCCAGCAGTTACGGGGGGAGCACAGATACGCAGTATTTT. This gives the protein CASSYGGSTDTQYF.

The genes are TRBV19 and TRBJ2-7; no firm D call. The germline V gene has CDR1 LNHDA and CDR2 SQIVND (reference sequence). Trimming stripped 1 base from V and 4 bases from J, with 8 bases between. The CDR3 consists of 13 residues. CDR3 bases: TGTGCCAGTAGTATAGCCGCCACTTACGAGCAGTACTTC. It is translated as CASSIAATYEQYF. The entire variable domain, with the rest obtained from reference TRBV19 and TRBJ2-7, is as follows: DGGITQSPKYLFRKEGQNVTLSCEQNLNHDAMYWYRQDPGQGLRLIYYSQIVNDFQKGDIAEGYSVSREKKESFPLTVTSAQKNPTAFYLCASSIAATYEQYFGPGTRLTVT.

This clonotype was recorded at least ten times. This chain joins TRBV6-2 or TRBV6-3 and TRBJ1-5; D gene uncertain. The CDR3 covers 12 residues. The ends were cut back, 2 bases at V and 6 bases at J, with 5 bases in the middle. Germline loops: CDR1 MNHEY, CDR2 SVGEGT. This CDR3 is CASSYDGQPQHF. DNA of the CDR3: TGTGCCAGCAGTTACGACGGTCAGCCCCAGCATTTT.

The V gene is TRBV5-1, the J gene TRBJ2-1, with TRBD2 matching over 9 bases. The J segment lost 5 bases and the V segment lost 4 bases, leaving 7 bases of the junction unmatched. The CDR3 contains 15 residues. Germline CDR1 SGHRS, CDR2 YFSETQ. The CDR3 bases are TGCGCCAGCAGCACGCGGGGGGGCATAAACAATGAGCAGTTCTTC. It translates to CASSTRGGINNEQFF.

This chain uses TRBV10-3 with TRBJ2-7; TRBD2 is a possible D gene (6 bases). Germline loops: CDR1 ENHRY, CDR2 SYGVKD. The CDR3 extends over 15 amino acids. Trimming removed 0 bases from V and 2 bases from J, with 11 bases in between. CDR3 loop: CAISESGGETYEQYF. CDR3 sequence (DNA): TGTGCCATCAGTGAGTCGGGGGGAGAGACCTACGAGCAGTACTTC.

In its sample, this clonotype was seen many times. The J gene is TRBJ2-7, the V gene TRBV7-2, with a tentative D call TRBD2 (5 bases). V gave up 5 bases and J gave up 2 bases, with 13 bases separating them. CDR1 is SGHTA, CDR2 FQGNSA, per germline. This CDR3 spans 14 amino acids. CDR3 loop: CASSHAGATYEQYF. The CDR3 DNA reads TGTGCCAGCAGCCATGCGGGTGCAACCTACGAGCAGTACTTC.

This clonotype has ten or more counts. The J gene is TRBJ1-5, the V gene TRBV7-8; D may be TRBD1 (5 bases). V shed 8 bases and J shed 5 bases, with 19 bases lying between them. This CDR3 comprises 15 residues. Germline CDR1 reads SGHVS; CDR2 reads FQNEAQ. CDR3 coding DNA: TGTGCCAGCTCTTTAGACGGCAGGGACGATCAGCCCCAGCATTTT. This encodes CASSLDGRDDQPQHF.

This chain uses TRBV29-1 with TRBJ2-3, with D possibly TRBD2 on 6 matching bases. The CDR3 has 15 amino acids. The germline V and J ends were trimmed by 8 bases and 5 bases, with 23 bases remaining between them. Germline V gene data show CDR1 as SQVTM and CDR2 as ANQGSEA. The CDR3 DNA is TGCAGCCTGCCCCTCCCGGACTATCCAGGAGATACGCAGTATTTT. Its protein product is CSLPLPDYPGDTQYF.